This note documents a single T cell receptor (beta chain) sequence. Once RNA had been extracted, it was reverse transcribed into cDNA to act as the sequencing template. Sequencing was performed with immunoSEQ multiplex PCR; in TCRdb, only in-frame clones are kept and a portion is missing. The table has around 180,000 clones, 60% seen once. Treatment defined: oral pan-JAK inhibitor, 5-10 mg twice daily. This sample was taken from a study of CD8+ T cells in alopecia areata. Trimming pared 0 bases from V and 4 bases from J, leaving 13 bases between. The CDR3 contains 15 residues. Germline V gene sequence: CDR1 SGHRS, CDR2 YFSETQ.

This TCR derives from a human donor with alopecia areata. This chain connects TRBV5-1 to TRBJ1-2; maybe TRBD1 (6 bases). The sample in question was CD4+ T cells sorted from blood, obtained at week 24, from a patient treated with tofacitinib. CDR3 residues: CASSLGRGKSYGYTF. DNA for the CDR3: TGCGCCAGCAGCTTGGGCAGGGGCAAGAGCTATGGCTACACCTTC.